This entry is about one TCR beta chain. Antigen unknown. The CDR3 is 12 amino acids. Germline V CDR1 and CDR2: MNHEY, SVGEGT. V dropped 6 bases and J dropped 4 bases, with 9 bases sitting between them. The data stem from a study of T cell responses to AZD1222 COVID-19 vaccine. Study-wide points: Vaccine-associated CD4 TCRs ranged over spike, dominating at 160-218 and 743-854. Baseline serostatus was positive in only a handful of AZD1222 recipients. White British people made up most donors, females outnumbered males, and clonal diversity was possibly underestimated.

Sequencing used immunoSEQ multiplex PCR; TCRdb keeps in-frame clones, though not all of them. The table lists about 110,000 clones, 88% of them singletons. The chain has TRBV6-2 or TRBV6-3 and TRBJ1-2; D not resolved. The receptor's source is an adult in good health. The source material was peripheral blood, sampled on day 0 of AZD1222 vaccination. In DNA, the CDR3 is TGTGCCAGCAGCCTCAGGTCCTATGGCTACACCTTC. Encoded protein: CASSLRSYGYTF.